This T cell receptor (beta chain) was captured by sequencing in a study of T cell responses to AZD1222 COVID-19 vaccine. Concerning this clone: What it binds is not known.

Whole-study findings and limits: Nearly half of spike-specific TCRs reportedly target variant regions that are unmutated in the B.1.351 and B.1.1.7 variants. Receipt of two AZD1222 doses was followed by a rise in Spike-specific TCR breadth and depth.

This CDR3 spans 15 amino acids. V lost 6 bases, J lost 6 bases, and 20 bases lay in between. From germline, CDR1 is MDHEN and CDR2 SYDVKM. Sequencing used immunoSEQ multiplex PCR; TCRdb keeps in-frame clones, though not all of them. This sample carries some 80,000 clones, approximately 90% of them seen once, and the ten largest clones take roughly 4.8%. The gene calls are TRBV28 and TRBJ1-2; D not certain. The receptor comes from an adult in good health. Material: peripheral blood, obtained on day 0 of AZD1222 vaccination. This chain's CDR3 is CASSYPGALRNGYTF. CDR3 in DNA: TGTGCCAGCAGCTACCCAGGTGCCCTGCGTAATGGCTACACCTTC.